Listed here are 24 T cell receptor beta chains from one sample, sequenced in a study of OX40 agonist ivuxolimab in advanced cancers. Repertoires were generated with immunoSEQ multiplex PCR, while TCRdb's copy carries only in-frame clones and drops some. The sample contains fewer than 30,000 clones, less than 85% of which appear only once. This specimen consisted of CD4+ or CD8+ T cells sorted from blood, obtained in a trial of the OX40 agonist ivuxolimab. These receptors were collected from an adult with an advanced solid tumor such as melanoma, head and neck, liver or kidney cancer.

This clone turned up a few times. V usage is TRBV5-1 and J usage is TRBJ2-1, with D tentatively TRBD2 (6 bases). Germline V gives CDR1 SGHRS, CDR2 YFSETQ. The CDR3 has 15 amino acids. Trimming shortened V by 0 bases and J by 6 bases, and 13 bases separated the two germline ends. In DNA, the CDR3 is TGCGCCAGCAGCTTGGTTGCGGGGTCGAGCAATGAGCAGTTCTTC. Amino acids: CASSLVAGSSNEQFF. Variable domain in full (rest from reference TRBV5-1 and TRBJ2-1): KAGVTQTPRYLIKTRGQQVTLSCSPISGHRSVSWYQQTPGQGLQFLFEYFSETQRNKGNFPGRFSGRQFSNSRSEMNVSTLELGDSALYLCASSLVAGSSNEQFFGPGTRLTVL.

This clone was seen more than once but under ten times. The chain uses TRBV7-9 and TRBJ2-1; 12 bases are shared with TRBD2. Germline V lookup: CDR1 SEHNR, CDR2 FQNEAQ (reference sequence). The CDR3 is 14 residues long. V lost 10 bases, J lost 9 bases, and 10 bases stayed unmatched. The CDR3 region is CATERLAGEGEQFF. The CDR3 coding sequence is TGTGCCACCGAGAGACTAGCGGGAGAAGGTGAGCAGTTCTTC.

This clone turned up a few times. V usage is TRBV28 and J usage is TRBJ1-1; tentative D call: TRBD1 (6 bases). The CDR3 runs to 15 residues. Germline lookup yields CDR1 MDHEN and CDR2 SYDVKM. Deletions cut 6 bases from V and 1 base from J, with 15 bases between. In DNA, the CDR3 is TGTGCCAGCAGCCGCGCAGGGGATGAGAACACTGAAGCTTTCTTT. Translation gives CASSRAGDENTEAFF.

The rearrangement uses TRBV25-1 and TRBJ2-1; D unresolved. Looked up from germline, CDR1 is MGHDK and CDR2 is SYGVNS. V was shortened by 7 bases and J by 0 bases, with 13 bases between the two germline ends. The CDR3 covers 15 residues. This chain's CDR3 is CASTPTGNSYNEQFF. The CDR3 bases are TGTGCCAGCACTCCGACTGGGAACTCCTACAATGAGCAGTTCTTC.

This chain uses TRBV2 with TRBJ2-7; no reliable D call. Germline V gene data show CDR1 as SNHLY and CDR2 as FYNNEI. V was pared by 4 bases and J by 0 bases, with 13 bases between. This CDR3 is 15 amino acids long. The CDR3 loop reads CASSVDAALSYEQYF. The CDR3 DNA reads TGTGCCAGCAGTGTAGATGCTGCCCTCTCCTACGAGCAGTACTTC.

This clone has just one count. The chain couples TRBV19 to TRBJ2-7; TRBD1 is a possible D gene (6 bases). Deletions cut 3 bases from V and 7 bases from J, with 7 bases between. CDR1 is LNHDA, CDR2 SQIVND, per germline (reference sequence). The CDR3 extends over 11 amino acids. CDR3 DNA sequence: TGTGCCAGTAGTATCGGACAGGAGCAGTACTTC. It translates to CASSIGQEQYF.

The chain carries TRBV6-5 and TRBJ1-1, with D hard to call. The germline CDR1 and CDR2 sequences are MNHEY and SVGAGI. The CDR3 has 15 residues. V lost 0 bases and J lost 0, with 8 bases in between. CDR3 in amino acids: CASSYSGRLNTEAFF. The CDR3 bases are TGTGCCAGCAGTTACTCTGGCAGGTTGAACACTGAAGCTTTCTTT.

This rearrangement joins TRBV9 to TRBJ2-1; tentatively, D is TRBD2 (6 bases). CDR3 length equals 15 residues. The V gene's germline CDR1 is SGDLS and CDR2 YYNGEE. V was clipped by 1 base and J by 5 bases, with 13 bases between them. CDR3 DNA sequence: TGTGCCAGCAGCGTACGTTTAGCGGTGGACAATGAGCAGTTCTTC. It encodes CASSVRLAVDNEQFF.

This chain connects TRBV9 to TRBJ2-3, with no clear D. This CDR3 region has 16 residues. Trimming shortened V by 0 bases and J by 0 bases, and 11 bases separated the two germline ends. Germline V gives CDR1 SGDLS, CDR2 YYNGEE. For the CDR3, the DNA is TGTGCCAGCAGCGTAGGGACCGCCCCTAGCACAGATACGCAGTATTTT. It yields the protein CASSVGTAPSTDTQYF.

This chain links TRBV6-6 with TRBJ2-5, with unresolved D. The CDR3 consists of 13 residues. Germline V gene sequence: CDR1 MNHNY, CDR2 SVGAGI (reference sequence). V lost 0 bases and J 5 bases, leaving 7 bases between the germline ends. CDR3 residues: CASSYSKGETQYF. The CDR3 DNA sequence: TGTGCCAGCAGTTACTCGAAGGGTGAGACCCAGTACTTC.

V gene TRBV4-1 combines with J gene TRBJ2-1; D assignment may be TRBD1 or TRBD2 (5 bases each). With 3 bases removed from V and 0 bases from J, the gap between germline ends came to 12 bases. The CDR3 loop spans 16 amino acids. CDR1 and CDR2 (germline): MGHRA, YSYEKL. CDR3 residues: CASSQGSGTSYNEQFF. The CDR3, as DNA: TGCGCCAGCAGCCAGGGTTCTGGGACCTCCTACAATGAGCAGTTCTTC.

V usage is TRBV11-3 and J usage is TRBJ2-3, with TRBD2 matching over 10 bases. V shed 1 base and J 2 bases; nucleotides not matched to a gene: 9. CDR1 and CDR2 from the germline V gene are SGHNT and YENEEA. This CDR3 spans 18 amino acids. The CDR3: CASSLVDGLAVATDTQYF. In nucleotides, the CDR3 is TGTGCCAGCAGCTTAGTTGACGGACTAGCGGTTGCCACAGATACGCAGTATTTT.

The V call is TRBV7-9, the J call TRBJ1-2; D remains unclear. CDR3 length: 14 amino acids. Germline V gives CDR1 SEHNR, CDR2 FQNEAQ (reference sequence). Trimming removed 6 bases from V and 0 bases from J, with 11 bases in between. CDR3 in amino acids: CASSPLETNYGYTF. The CDR3 region has the DNA TGTGCCAGCAGTCCCTTGGAGACTAACTATGGCTACACCTTC.

This chain uses TRBV7-3 with TRBJ2-1, with TRBD2 matching 8 bases. The V gene end was trimmed by 3 bases and the J gene end by 10 bases; junction bases not matched to a gene: 17. CDR3 length: 17 residues. Germline V gene data show CDR1 as SGHTA and CDR2 as FQGTGA. CDR3 bases: TGTGCCAGCAGCTTCCAGACTAGCGACGACCTATGGAGGGAGCAGTTCTTC. Translating it yields CASSFQTSDDLWREQFF.

This clone turned up a few times. This chain links TRBV30 with TRBJ1-2, with TRBD1 matching over 8 bases. The CDR3 sequence is 13 residues long. In germline, CDR1 is GTSNPN, CDR2 SVGIG (reference sequence). V shed 3 bases and J 7 bases; nucleotides not matched to a gene: 7. The CDR3 here is CAWRGGQGGGYTF. The CDR3, as DNA: TGTGCCTGGAGGGGAGGACAGGGCGGTGGCTACACCTTC.

This rearrangement joins TRBV4-2 to TRBJ2-5; 13 bases agree with TRBD2. This CDR3 has 18 amino acids. Germline CDR1 is LGHNA and CDR2 is YNFKEQ. Germline trimming cut 4 bases from V and 5 bases from J; bases unmatched to any gene: 13. This chain's CDR3 is CASSPFPGTSGDAETQYF. The CDR3 coding sequence is TGTGCCAGCAGCCCATTCCCCGGGACTAGCGGGGATGCGGAGACCCAGTACTTC.

The CDR3 DNA follows: TGCGCCAGCAGCCCCGGGACAGGGAAAACTGAAGCTTTCTTT. Its protein is CASSPGTGKTEAFF. The V and J genes are TRBV4-1 and TRBJ1-1, with 9 bases that match TRBD1. Germline V gene lookup returns CDR1 MGHRA and CDR2 YSYEKL. The V and J ends lost 4 bases and 5 bases, in that order; junction bases with no gene match: 5. The length of the CDR3 is 14 residues.

The V gene is TRBV5-4, the J gene TRBJ2-1; the D is unclear. V dropped 0 bases and J dropped 0 bases, with 7 bases sitting between them. CDR3 length: 15 amino acids. Germline V gene lookup returns CDR1 SGHNT and CDR2 YYREEE (reference sequence). CDR3 coding DNA: TGTGCCAGCAGCTTGGTCAGGATCTCCTACAATGAGCAGTTCTTC. Encoded protein: CASSLVRISYNEQFF. The variable domain in full, with the rest retrieved from reference TRBV5-4 and TRBJ2-1, is ETGVTQSPTHLIKTRGQQVTLRCSSQSGHNTVSWYQQALGQGPQFIFQYYREEENGRGNFPPRFSGLQFPNYSSELNVNALELDDSALYLCASSLVRISYNEQFFGPGTRLTVL.

Judged by abundance, this clone is large. J is TRBJ2-7 and V is TRBV18; weak D call: TRBD1 (6 bases). V lost 2 bases, J lost 3 bases, and 17 bases lay in between. The CDR3 contains 16 residues. Germline assignment: CDR1 KGHSH and CDR2 LQKENI. In DNA form, the CDR3 reads TGTGCCAGCTCACCAAGACCGGACAGACCATTCTACGAGCAGTACTTC. As protein: CASSPRPDRPFYEQYF.

This clone turned up a few times. The genes are TRBV2 and TRBJ2-1; D is possibly TRBD1 (7 bases). The germline gives CDR1 SNHLY, CDR2 FYNNEI. V lost 3 bases and J 7 bases, leaving 19 bases between the germline ends. The CDR3 length is 16 residues. DNA for the CDR3: TGTGCCAGCAGTGACCTCAGGAGGCAGGGGGGAAATGAGCAGTTCTTC. Amino acids: CASSDLRRQGGNEQFF.

V usage is TRBV28 and J usage is TRBJ1-1; maybe TRBD1 (6 bases). The CDR3 contains 15 residues. With 3 bases removed from V and 7 bases from J, the gap between germline ends came to 18 bases. Germline V lookup: CDR1 MDHEN, CDR2 SYDVKM. CDR3 in amino acids: CASSFLQGVYSEAFF. The DNA for the CDR3 is TGTGCCAGCAGTTTTCTACAGGGTGTTTATAGTGAAGCTTTCTTT.

This chain links TRBV5-1 with TRBJ1-1; perhaps TRBD1 as D (5 bases). The CDR3 is made up of 14 amino acids. Per the germline V gene, CDR1 is SGHRS and CDR2 is YFSETQ. Trimming cost V 2 bases and J 0 bases, with 8 bases left between them. The CDR3 is CASSFRDLNTEAFF. CDR3 in DNA: TGCGCCAGCAGCTTTCGGGACCTGAACACTGAAGCTTTCTTT.

V and J are TRBV5-1 and TRBJ2-2; D remains unclear. The V and J ends lost 3 bases and 6 bases respectively, with 9 bases between them. Germline V CDR1 and CDR2: SGHRS, YFSETQ. This CDR3 is 13 amino acids long. The CDR3 DNA follows: TGCGCCAGCAGCTCCCCGTACCCCGGGGAGCTGTTTTTT. The encoded protein is CASSSPYPGELFF. The full variable domain, its missing parts supplied by reference TRBV5-1 and TRBJ2-2, is KAGVTQTPRYLIKTRGQQVTLSCSPISGHRSVSWYQQTPGQGLQFLFEYFSETQRNKGNFPGRFSGRQFSNSRSEMNVSTLELGDSALYLCASSSPYPGELFFGEGSRLTVL.

In its sample, this clone was seen a few times. The J gene is TRBJ1-2, the V gene TRBV6-1; D unresolved. Per the germline V gene, CDR1 is MNHNS and CDR2 is SASEGT. V dropped 8 bases and J dropped 3 bases, with 4 bases sitting between them. The CDR3 totals 10 residues. The CDR3 nucleotides are TGTGCCAGCGAGGACTATGGCTACACCTTC. This encodes CASEDYGYTF.